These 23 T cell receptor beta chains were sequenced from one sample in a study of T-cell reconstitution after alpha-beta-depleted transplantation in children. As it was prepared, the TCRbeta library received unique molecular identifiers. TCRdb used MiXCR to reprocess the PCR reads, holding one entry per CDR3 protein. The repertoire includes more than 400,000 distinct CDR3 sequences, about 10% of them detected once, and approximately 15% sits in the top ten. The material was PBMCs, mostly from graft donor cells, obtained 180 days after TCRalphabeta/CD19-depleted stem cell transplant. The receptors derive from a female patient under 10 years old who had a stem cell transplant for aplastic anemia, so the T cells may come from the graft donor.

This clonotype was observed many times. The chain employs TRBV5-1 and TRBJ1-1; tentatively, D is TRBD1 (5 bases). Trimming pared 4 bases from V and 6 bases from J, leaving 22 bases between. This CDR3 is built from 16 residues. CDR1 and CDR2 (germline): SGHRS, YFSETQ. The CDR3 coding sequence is TGCGCCAGCAGCCCGGAGGGCAAAGGTTGGGGCGCTGAAGCTTTCTTT. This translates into CASSPEGKGWGAEAFF.

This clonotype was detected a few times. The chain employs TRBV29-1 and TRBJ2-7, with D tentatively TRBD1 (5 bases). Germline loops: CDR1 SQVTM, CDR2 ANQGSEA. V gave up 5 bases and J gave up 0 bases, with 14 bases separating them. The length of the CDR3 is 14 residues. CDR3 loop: CSVQGSDNSYEQYF. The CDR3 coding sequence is TGCAGCGTTCAAGGCTCGGACAACTCCTACGAGCAGTACTTC.

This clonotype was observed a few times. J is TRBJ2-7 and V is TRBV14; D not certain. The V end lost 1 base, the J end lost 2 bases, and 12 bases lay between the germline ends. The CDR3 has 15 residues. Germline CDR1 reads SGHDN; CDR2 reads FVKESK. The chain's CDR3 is CASSQGAGSTYEQYF. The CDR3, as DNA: TGTGCCAGCAGCCAAGGGGCAGGTTCGACCTACGAGCAGTACTTC.

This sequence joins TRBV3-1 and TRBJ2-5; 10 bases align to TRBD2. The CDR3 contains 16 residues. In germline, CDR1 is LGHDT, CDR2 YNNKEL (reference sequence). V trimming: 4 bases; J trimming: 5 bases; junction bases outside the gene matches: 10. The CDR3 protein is CASSLTQAGGPETQYF. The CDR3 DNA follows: TGTGCCAGCAGCCTCACCCAAGCGGGAGGGCCCGAGACCCAGTACTTC.

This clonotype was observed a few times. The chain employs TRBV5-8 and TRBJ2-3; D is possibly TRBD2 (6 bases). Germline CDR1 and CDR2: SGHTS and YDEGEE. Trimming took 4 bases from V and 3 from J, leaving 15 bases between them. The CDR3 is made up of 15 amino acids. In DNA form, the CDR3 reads TGTGCCAGCAGCCCGCTTGGCGGGAAAACAGATACGCAGTATTTT. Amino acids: CASSPLGGKTDTQYF.

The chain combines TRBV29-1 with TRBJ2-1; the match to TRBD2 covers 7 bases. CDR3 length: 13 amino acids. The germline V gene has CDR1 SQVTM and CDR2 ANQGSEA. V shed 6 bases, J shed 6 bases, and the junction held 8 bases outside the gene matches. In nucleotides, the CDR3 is TGCAGCGTGTGGGGGGGGGTGGGCAATGAGCAGTTCTTC. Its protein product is CSVWGGVGNEQFF.

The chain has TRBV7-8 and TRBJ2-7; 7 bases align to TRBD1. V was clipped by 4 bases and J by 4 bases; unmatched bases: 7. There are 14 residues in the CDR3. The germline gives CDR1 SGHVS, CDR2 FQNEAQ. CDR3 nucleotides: TGTGCCAGCAGCTACCCGGGACAGTTGTACGAGCAGTACTTC. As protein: CASSYPGQLYEQYF.

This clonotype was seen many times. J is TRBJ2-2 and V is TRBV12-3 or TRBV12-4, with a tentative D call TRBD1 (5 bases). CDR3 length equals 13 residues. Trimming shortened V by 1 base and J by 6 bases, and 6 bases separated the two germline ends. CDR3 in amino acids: CASSLEGAGELFF. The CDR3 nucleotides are TGTGCCAGCAGTTTAGAAGGGGCCGGGGAGCTGTTTTTT.

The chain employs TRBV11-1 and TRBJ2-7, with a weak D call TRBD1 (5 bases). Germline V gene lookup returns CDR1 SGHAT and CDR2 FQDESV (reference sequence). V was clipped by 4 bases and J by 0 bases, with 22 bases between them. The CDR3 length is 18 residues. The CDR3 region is CASSSQTDPPRGSYEQYF. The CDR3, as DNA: TGTGCCAGCAGCTCCCAAACGGACCCTCCTAGGGGCTCCTACGAGCAGTACTTC.

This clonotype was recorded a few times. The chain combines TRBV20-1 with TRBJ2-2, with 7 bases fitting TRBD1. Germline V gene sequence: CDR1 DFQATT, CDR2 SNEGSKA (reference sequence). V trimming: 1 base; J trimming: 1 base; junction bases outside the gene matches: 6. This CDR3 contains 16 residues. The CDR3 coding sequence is TGCAGTGCTAGAGTCCGACAGGGATTGAACACCGGGGAGCTGTTTTTT. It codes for CSARVRQGLNTGELFF.

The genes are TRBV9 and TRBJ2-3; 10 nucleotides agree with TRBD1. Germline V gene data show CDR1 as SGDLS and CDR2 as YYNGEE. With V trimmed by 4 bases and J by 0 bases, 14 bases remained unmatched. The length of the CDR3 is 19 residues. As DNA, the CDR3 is TGTGCCAGCAGCTCCCGACAGGGGGCTGTCGGGAGGAGCACAGATACGCAGTATTTT. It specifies CASSSRQGAVGRSTDTQYF. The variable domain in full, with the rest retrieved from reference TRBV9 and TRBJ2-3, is DSGVTQTPKHLITATGQRVTLRCSPRSGDLSVYWYQQSLDQGLQFLIQYYNGEERAKGNILERFSAQQFPDLHSELNLSSLELGDSALYFCASSSRQGAVGRSTDTQYFGPGTRLTVL.

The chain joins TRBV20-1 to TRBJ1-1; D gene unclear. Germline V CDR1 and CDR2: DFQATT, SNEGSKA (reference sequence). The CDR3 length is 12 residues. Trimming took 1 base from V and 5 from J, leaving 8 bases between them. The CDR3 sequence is CSARGPGTEAFF. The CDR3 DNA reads TGCAGTGCTAGAGGTCCCGGGACTGAAGCTTTCTTT.

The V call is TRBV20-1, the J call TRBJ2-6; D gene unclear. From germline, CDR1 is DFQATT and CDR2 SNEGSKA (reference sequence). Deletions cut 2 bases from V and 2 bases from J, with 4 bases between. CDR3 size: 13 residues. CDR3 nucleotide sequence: TGCAGTGCTAGAACGCCTGGGGCCAACGTCCTGACTTTC. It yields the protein CSARTPGANVLTF.

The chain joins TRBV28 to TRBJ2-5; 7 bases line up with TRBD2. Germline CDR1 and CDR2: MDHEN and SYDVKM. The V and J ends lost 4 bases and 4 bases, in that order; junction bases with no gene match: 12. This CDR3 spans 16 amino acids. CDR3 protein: CASSSIGREFGETQYF. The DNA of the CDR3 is TGTGCCAGCAGTTCCATAGGGAGGGAGTTTGGAGAGACCCAGTACTTC.

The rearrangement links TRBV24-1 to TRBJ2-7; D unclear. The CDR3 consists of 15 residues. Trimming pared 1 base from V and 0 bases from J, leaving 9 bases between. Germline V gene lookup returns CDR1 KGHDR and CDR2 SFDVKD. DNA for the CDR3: TGTGCCACCAGTGATTTCGGCCCACACTCCTACGAGCAGTACGTC. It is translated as CATSDFGPHSYEQYV.

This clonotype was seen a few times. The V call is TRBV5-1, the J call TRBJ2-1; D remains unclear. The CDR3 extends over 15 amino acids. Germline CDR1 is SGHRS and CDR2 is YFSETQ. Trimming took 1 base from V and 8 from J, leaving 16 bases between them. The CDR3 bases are TGCGCCAGCAGCTTGAGGTCGCCCTCCTTTTATGAGCAGTTCTTC. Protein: CASSLRSPSFYEQFF. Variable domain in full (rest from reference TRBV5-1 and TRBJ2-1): KAGVTQTPRYLIKTRGQQVTLSCSPISGHRSVSWYQQTPGQGLQFLFEYFSETQRNKGNFPGRFSGRQFSNSRSEMNVSTLELGDSALYLCASSLRSPSFYEQFFGPGTRLTVL.

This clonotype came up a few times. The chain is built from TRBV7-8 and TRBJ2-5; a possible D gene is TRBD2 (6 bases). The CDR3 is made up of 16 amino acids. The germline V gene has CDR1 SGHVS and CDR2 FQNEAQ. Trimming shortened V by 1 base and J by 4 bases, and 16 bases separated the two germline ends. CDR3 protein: CASSLGLGGGSETQYF. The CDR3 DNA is TGTGCCAGCAGCTTAGGGTTGGGGGGAGGCTCAGAGACCCAGTACTTC.

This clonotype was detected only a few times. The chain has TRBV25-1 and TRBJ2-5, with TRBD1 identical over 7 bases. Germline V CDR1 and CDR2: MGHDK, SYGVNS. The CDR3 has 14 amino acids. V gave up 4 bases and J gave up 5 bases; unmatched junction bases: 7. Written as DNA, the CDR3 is TGTGCCAGCAGTGTGAGGGGACAGCGGGAGACCCAGTACTTC. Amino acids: CASSVRGQRETQYF. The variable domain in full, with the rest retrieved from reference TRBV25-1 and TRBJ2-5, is EADIYQTPRYLVIGTGKKITLECSQTMGHDKMYWYQQDPGMELHLIHYSYGVNSTEKGDLSSESTVSRIRTEHFPLTLESARPSHTSQYLCASSVRGQRETQYFGPGTRLLVL.

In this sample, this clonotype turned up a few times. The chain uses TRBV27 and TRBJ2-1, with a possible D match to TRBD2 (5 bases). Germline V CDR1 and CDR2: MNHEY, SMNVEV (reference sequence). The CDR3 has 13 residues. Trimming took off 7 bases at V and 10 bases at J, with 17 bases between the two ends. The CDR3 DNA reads TGTGCCAGCAATATCCTGGCGGGTCCCGAGCAGTTCTTC. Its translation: CASNILAGPEQFF.

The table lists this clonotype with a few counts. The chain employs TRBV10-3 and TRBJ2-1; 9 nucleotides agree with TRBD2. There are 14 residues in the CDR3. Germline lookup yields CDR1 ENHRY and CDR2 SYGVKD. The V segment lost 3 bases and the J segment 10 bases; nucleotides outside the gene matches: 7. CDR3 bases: TGTGCCATCAGTGACCTAGCGGGAAGGAACGAGCAGTTCTTC. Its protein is CAISDLAGRNEQFF.

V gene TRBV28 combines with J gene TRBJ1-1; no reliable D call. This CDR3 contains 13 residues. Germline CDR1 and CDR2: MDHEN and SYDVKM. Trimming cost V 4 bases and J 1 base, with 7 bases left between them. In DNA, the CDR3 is TGTGCCAGCAGTTGGCTCGAGAACACTGAAGCTTTCTTT. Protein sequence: CASSWLENTEAFF.

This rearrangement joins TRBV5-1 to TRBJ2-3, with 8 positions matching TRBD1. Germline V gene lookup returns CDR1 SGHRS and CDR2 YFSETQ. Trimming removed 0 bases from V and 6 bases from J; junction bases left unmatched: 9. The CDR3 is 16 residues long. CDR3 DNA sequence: TGCGCCAGCAGCTTGGTCGGGGCAGGGGGCCCGGATACGCAGTATTTT. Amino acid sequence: CASSLVGAGGPDTQYF.

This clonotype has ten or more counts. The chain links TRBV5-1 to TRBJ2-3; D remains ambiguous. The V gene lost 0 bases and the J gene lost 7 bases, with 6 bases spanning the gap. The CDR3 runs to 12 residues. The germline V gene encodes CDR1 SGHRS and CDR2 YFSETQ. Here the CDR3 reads CASSLEGNTQYF. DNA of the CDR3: TGCGCCAGCAGCTTGGAGGGAAATACGCAGTATTTT.